This is a list of T cell receptor beta chains from one sample in a study of ipilimumab plus nivolumab after autologous stem cell transplantation. Repertoires were generated with immunoSEQ multiplex PCR, while TCRdb's copy carries only in-frame clones and drops some. The sample lists 20,000 to 25,000 clones, around 80% occurring once. The source was PBMCs, collected in a trial of ipilimumab plus nivolumab as post-transplant consolidation. The source is a male donor with diffuse large B-cell lymphoma. Both conserved end residues are part of each CDR3. The D gene is left open where the match is weak. Only part of the rows carry a size: once, few, many, or a class if the clone is expanded.

J gene | V gene | CDR3 length | clone size | D gene | CDR3 protein | CDR3 DNA
TRBJ1-1 | TRBV10-3 | 12 | once | NA | CAAQRENTEAFF | TGTGCCGCGCAGAGGGAGAACACTGAAGCTTTCTTT
TRBJ2-3 | TRBV5-1 | 17 | few | TRBD2 | CASSLDLAGGLTDTQYF | TGCGCCAGCAGCTTGGATTTAGCGGGGGGGCTGACAGATACGCAGTATTTT
TRBJ2-7 | TRBV30 | 11 | NA | NA | CAWGLAYEQYF | TGTGCCTGGGGTCTTGCCTACGAGCAGTACTTC
TRBJ2-7 | TRBV6-6 | 15 | NA | TRBD2 | CASTQLAGGSYEQYF | TGTGCCAGCACCCAACTAGCGGGGGGCTCCTACGAGCAGTACTTC
TRBJ1-3 | TRBV5-5 | 13 | NA | NA | CASSVFSGNTIYF | TGTGCCAGCAGCGTTTTCTCTGGAAACACCATATATTTT
TRBJ2-7 | TRBV18 | 19 | NA | NA | CASSPPWTVLTRSGYEQYF | TGTGCCAGCTCACCACCTTGGACAGTCCTAACCCGGTCAGGCTACGAGCAGTACTTC
TRBJ1-5 | TRBV2 | 15 | NA | TRBD1 | CASRVGTGINQPQHF | TGTGCCAGCAGGGTGGGGACAGGGATCAATCAGCCCCAGCATTTT
TRBJ1-1 | TRBV18 | 13 | NA | NA | CASSSQGDAEAFF | TGTGCCAGCTCATCCCAGGGCGACGCTGAAGCTTTCTTT
TRBJ1-4 | TRBV11-2 | 16 | NA | NA | CASSLAVGTFGEKLFF | TGTGCCAGCAGCTTAGCGGTCGGGACCTTCGGGGAAAAACTGTTTTTT
TRBJ1-3 | TRBV28 | 12 | NA | NA | CASTDPLGTIYF | TGTGCCAGCACAGACCCCCTCGGCACCATATATTTT
TRBJ2-3 | TRBV2 | 12 | NA | NA | CASSIGWDTQYF | TGTGCCAGCAGTATTGGTTGGGATACGCAGTATTTT
TRBJ2-1 | TRBV5-6 | 15 | few | TRBD1 | CASSLPGQLYNEQFF | TGTGCCAGCAGTTTACCGGGACAGTTGTACAATGAGCAGTTCTTC
TRBJ1-2 | TRBV6-1 | 17 | NA | TRBD1 | CASSEAGRGQIIYGYTF | TGTGCCAGCAGTGAAGCGGGGCGGGGACAGATTATCTATGGCTACACCTTC
TRBJ1-6 | TRBV9 | 13 | few | NA | CASSAVPREGLHF | TGTGCCAGCAGCGCGGTGCCGAGAGAGGGCCTCCACTTT
TRBJ1-2 | TRBV5-1 | 12 | NA | TRBD1 | CASSTGQDGYTF | TGCGCCAGCAGCACTGGACAGGATGGCTACACCTTC
TRBJ2-7 | TRBV6-5 | 15 | NA | TRBD1 | CASSYRTGTFYEQYF | TGTGCCAGCAGTTACCGGACAGGGACCTTCTACGAGCAGTACTTC
TRBJ1-2 | TRBV23-1 | 19 | once | NA | CASSHLVVAGLGPEYGYTF | TGCGCCAGCAGTCATTTAGTTGTTGCGGGGTTAGGGCCCGAGTATGGCTACACCTTC
TRBJ1-6 | TRBV28 | 17 | NA | NA | CASRTPPGEKVDSPLHF | TGTGCCAGCAGAACCCCACCAGGGGAAAAGGTGGATTCACCCCTCCACTTT
TRBJ2-7 | TRBV7-2 | 14 | once | TRBD1 | CASSYDRAYYEQYF | TGTGCCAGCAGTTACGACAGGGCCTACTACGAGCAGTACTTC
TRBJ2-1 | TRBV6-4 | 13 | few | NA | CASSTSWGNEQFF | NA
TRBJ2-7 | TRBV5-8 | 13 | NA | NA | CASSLVQTYEQYF | TGTGCCAGCAGCTTGGTACAAACCTACGAGCAGTACTTC
TRBJ1-3 | TRBV30 | 13 | once | NA | CAWRRGSGNTIYF | TGTGCCTGGAGGAGGGGGTCTGGAAACACCATATATTTT
TRBJ1-3 | TRBV9 | 16 | NA | NA | CASSVEGGPSGNTIYF | TGTGCCAGCAGCGTAGAAGGTGGGCCCTCTGGAAACACCATATATTTT
TRBJ2-3 | TRBV2 | 13 | NA | TRBD1 | CASRTLQGDTQYF | TGTGCCAGCAGAACCCTACAGGGGGATACGCAGTATTTT
TRBJ2-7 | TRBV13 | 15 | NA | TRBD1 | CASSTGGRSSYEQYF | TGTGCCAGCAGCACAGGGGGTCGGAGCTCCTACGAGCAGTACTTC
TRBJ1-6 | TRBV9 | 15 | NA | TRBD1 | CASSPGQGKDSPLHF | TGTGCCAGCAGCCCCGGACAGGGGAAAGATTCACCCCTCCACTTT
TRBJ2-5 | TRBV2 | 14 | NA | NA | CASSDMRGQETQYF | TGTGCCAGCAGTGATATGAGGGGTCAAGAGACCCAGTACTTC
TRBJ1-2 | TRBV5-2 | 16 | NA | NA | CASSVDRAGMDYGYTF | TGTGCCAGCAGCGTAGACAGGGCGGGGATGGACTATGGCTACACCTTC
TRBJ1-4 | TRBV19 | 15 | NA | NA | CASNPTGNWDEKLFF | TGTGCCAGTAATCCCACAGGGAATTGGGATGAAAAACTGTTTTTT
TRBJ2-7 | TRBV13 | 14 | NA | TRBD1 | CASSSGQESYEQYF | TGTGCCAGCAGCTCCGGACAGGAATCCTACGAGCAGTACTTC
TRBJ2-3 | TRBV5-1 | 16 | NA | TRBD1 | CASSLSGQGRTDTQYF | TGCGCCAGCAGCTTGTCGGGACAGGGGAGGACAGATACGCAGTATTTT
TRBJ2-7 | TRBV2 | 14 | NA | NA | CASILGRGTYEQYF | NA
TRBJ1-2 | TRBV7-8 | 13 | NA | NA | CASSRDRDYGYTF | TGTGCCAGCAGCCGTGATAGGGACTATGGCTACACCTTC
TRBJ1-1 | TRBV7-2 | 15 | NA | TRBD1 | CASSLAQGAGTEAFF | TGTGCCAGCAGCTTAGCTCAGGGGGCCGGAACTGAAGCTTTCTTT
TRBJ2-5 | TRBV20-1 | 11 | NA | NA | CSAREGETQYF | TGCAGTGCTAGAGAAGGAGAGACCCAGTACTTC
TRBJ2-7 | TRBV29-1 | 14 | NA | NA | CSVEDGNMPHEQYF | TGCAGCGTTGAAGATGGGAACATGCCCCACGAGCAGTACTTC
TRBJ2-5 | TRBV5-1 | 16 | NA | TRBD2 | CASSLGSGGAQETQYF | TGCGCCAGCAGCTTGGGGAGCGGGGGGGCCCAAGAGACCCAGTACTTC
TRBJ1-5 | TRBV7-9 | 17 | many | NA | CASSWGPGTDSNQPQHF | TGTGCCAGCAGTTGGGGACCAGGGACGGATAGCAATCAGCCCCAGCATTTT
TRBJ2-2 | TRBV5-1 | 15 | NA | NA | CASSTSTGDTGELFF | TGCGCCAGCAGCACCAGTACTGGGGACACCGGGGAGCTGTTTTTT
TRBJ1-3 | TRBV9 | 15 | NA | NA | CASSLSPGLRNTIYF | TGTGCCAGCAGCTTATCTCCAGGGTTAAGAAACACCATATATTTT
TRBJ1-3 | TRBV19 | 13 | NA | TRBD1 | CASSPLRDRKRYF | TGTGCCAGTAGTCCTCTCCGGGACAGGAAACGATATTTT
TRBJ2-7 | TRBV5-4 | 19 | NA | TRBD1 | CASSSSGGRGASVAYEQYF | TGTGCCAGCAGCTCCTCAGGGGGCAGGGGAGCTAGCGTCGCCTACGAGCAGTACTTC
TRBJ1-5 | TRBV18 | 16 | NA | TRBD1 | CASSPGQGASNQPQHF | TGTGCCAGCTCACCGGGACAGGGGGCTAGCAATCAGCCCCAGCATTTT
TRBJ2-5 | TRBV4-1 | 15 | NA | NA | CASSQDGDTDSAQYF | TGCGCCAGCAGCCAAGATGGCGACACCGACTCGGCCCAGTACTTC
TRBJ1-1 | TRBV9 | 14 | NA | NA | CASTKGAGNTEAFF | TGTGCCAGCACCAAAGGAGCCGGGAACACTGAAGCTTTCTTT
TRBJ2-4 | TRBV7-8 | 19 | NA | NA | CASSLAFGSQAGHKNIQYF | TGTGCCAGCAGCTTAGCGTTTGGGTCACAGGCGGGGCACAAAAACATTCAGTACTTC
TRBJ2-5 | TRBV7-2 | 12 | few | NA | CASSQNQETQYF | TGTGCCAGCAGCCAAAATCAAGAGACCCAGTACTTC
TRBJ1-2 | TRBV15 | 18 | NA | TRBD1 | CATSRGILSGGVDYGYTF | TGTGCCACCAGCAGAGGCATACTCTCAGGGGGCGTCGACTATGGCTACACCTTC
TRBJ2-5 | TRBV7-9 | 14 | NA | NA | CASRTDRLGETQYF | TGTGCCAGCAGAACGGACCGTCTGGGAGAGACCCAGTACTTC
TRBJ2-7 | TRBV7-2 | 13 | NA | NA | CASSSKSGYEQYF | TGTGCCAGCAGCTCCAAGTCGGGCTACGAGCAGTACTTC
TRBJ2-7 | TRBV5-5 | 12 | NA | NA | CASSLSGWEQYF | TGTGCCAGCAGCTTGTCTGGTTGGGAGCAGTACTTC
TRBJ1-6 | TRBV2 | 15 | NA | NA | CASSGGSSYNSPLHF | TGTGCCAGCAGCGGCGGGAGCTCCTATAATTCACCCCTCCACTTT